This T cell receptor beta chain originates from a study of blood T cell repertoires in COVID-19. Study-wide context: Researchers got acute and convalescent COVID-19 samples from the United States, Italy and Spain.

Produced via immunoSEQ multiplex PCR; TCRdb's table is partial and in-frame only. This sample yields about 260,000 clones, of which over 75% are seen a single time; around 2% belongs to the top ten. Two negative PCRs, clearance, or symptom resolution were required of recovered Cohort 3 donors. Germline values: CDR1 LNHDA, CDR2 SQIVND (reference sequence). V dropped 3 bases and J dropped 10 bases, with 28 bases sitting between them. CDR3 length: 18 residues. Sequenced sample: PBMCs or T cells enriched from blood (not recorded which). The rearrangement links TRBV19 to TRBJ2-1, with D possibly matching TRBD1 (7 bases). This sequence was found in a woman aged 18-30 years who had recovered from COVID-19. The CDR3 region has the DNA TGTGCCAGTAGTATTCTTCGGGACAGCATCAAGGGGGGATACGAGCAGTTCTTC. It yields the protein CASSILRDSIKGGYEQFF.